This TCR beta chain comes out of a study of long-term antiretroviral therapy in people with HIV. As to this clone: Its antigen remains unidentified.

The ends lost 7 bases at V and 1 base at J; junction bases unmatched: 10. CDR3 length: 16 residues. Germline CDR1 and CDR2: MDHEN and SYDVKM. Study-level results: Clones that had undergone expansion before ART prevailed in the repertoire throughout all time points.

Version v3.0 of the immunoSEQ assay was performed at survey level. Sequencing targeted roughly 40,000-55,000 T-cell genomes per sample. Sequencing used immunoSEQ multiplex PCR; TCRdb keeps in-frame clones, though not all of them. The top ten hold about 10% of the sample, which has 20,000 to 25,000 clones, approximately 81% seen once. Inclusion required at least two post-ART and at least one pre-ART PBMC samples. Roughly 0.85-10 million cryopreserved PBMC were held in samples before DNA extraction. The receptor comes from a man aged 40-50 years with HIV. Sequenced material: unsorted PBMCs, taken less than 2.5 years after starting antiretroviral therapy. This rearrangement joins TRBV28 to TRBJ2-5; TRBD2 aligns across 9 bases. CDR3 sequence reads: CASKKRAGGPQETQYF. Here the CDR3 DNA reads TGTGCCAGCAAAAAGAGGGCGGGGGGGCCCCAAGAGACCCAGTACTTC.